This T cell receptor (beta chain) comes out of a study of blood T cell repertoires in COVID-19. This table comes from immunoSEQ multiplex PCR, and its TCRdb copy is limited to in-frame clones, with some not included. The table includes tens of thousands of clones, about nine tenths detected once. Sequencing was carried out using peripheral blood. This TCR was recovered from a woman aged 55-69 years with active COVID-19.

CDR3 sequence: CASSLQGLAGVGSDTQYF. DNA of the CDR3: TGTGCCAGCAGCTTACAGGGACTAGCGGGGGTCGGCTCAGATACGCAGTATTTT. The rearrangement joins TRBV13 to TRBJ2-3; 14 positions agree with TRBD2. Germline V gives CDR1 PRHDT, CDR2 FYEKMQ (reference sequence). Trimming removed 2 bases from V and 4 bases from J; junction bases left unmatched: 8. The CDR3 length is 18 residues.